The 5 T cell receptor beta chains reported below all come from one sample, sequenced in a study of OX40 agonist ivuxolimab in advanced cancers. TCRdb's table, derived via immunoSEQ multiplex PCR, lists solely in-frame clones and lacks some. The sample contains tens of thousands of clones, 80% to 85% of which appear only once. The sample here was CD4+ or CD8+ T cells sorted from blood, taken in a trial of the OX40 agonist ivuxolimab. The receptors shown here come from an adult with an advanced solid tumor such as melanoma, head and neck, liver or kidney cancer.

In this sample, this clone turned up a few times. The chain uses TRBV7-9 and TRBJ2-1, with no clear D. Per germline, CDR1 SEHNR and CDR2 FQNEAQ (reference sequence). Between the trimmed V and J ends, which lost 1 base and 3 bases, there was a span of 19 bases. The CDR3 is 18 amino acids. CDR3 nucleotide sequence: TGTGCCAGCAGCTTAGAGGTCACAGCAGACCACTTCTACAATGAGCAGTTCTTC. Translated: CASSLEVTADHFYNEQFF.

The CDR3 is CASSLSGSGVTETQYF. In nucleotides, the CDR3 is TGTGCCAGCAGCTTATCGGGATCGGGAGTTACGGAGACCCAGTACTTC. J is TRBJ2-5 and V is TRBV11-2; D possibly corresponds to TRBD2 (6 bases). The CDR3 is 16 amino acids. Trimming left V 2 bases short and J 5 bases short, with 18 bases between. Looked up from germline, CDR1 is SGHAT and CDR2 is FQNNGV.

The CDR3 spells CASRDSSNEKLFF. The CDR3 DNA reads TGTGCCAGCCGGGACAGCTCTAATGAAAAACTGTTTTTT. The gene calls are TRBV6-5 and TRBJ1-4, with TRBD1 matching over 7 bases. Germline V gene lookup returns CDR1 MNHEY and CDR2 SVGAGI. Losses at the gene ends were 8 bases for V and 3 bases for J; bases not matched to a gene: 3. The CDR3 length is 13 residues.

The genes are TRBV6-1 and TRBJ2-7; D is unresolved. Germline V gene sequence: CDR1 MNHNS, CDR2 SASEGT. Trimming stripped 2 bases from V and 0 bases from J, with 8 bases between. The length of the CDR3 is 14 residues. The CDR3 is CASSEIAFSYEQYF. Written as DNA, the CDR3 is TGTGCCAGCAGTGAAATTGCGTTCTCCTACGAGCAGTACTTC.

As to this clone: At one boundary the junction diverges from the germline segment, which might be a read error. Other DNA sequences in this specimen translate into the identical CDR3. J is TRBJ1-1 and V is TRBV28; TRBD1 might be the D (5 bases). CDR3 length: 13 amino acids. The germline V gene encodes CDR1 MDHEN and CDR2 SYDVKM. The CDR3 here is CASSLQGSTEAFF. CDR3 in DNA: TGTGCCAGCAGTTTACAGGGAAGCACTGAAGCCTTCTTT.